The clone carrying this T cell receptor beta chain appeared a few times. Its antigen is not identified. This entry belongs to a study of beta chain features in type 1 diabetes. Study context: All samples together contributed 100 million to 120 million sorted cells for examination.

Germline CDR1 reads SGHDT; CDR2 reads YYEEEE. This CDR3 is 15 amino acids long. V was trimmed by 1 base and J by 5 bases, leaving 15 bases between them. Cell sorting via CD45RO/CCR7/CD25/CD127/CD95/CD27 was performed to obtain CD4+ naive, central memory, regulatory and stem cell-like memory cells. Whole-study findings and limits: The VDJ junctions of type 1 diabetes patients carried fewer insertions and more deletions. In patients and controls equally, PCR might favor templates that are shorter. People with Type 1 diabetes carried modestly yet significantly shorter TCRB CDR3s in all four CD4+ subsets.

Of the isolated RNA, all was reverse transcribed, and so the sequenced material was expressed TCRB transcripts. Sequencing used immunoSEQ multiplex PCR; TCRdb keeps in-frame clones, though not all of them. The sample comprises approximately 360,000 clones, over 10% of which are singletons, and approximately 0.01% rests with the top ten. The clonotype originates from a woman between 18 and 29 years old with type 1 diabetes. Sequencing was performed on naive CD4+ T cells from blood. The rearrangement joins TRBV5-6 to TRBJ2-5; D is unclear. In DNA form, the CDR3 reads TGTGCCAGCAGCTTGATGGCGACCTACGGGGAGACCCAGTACTTC. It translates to CASSLMATYGETQYF.